The T cell receptor (beta chain) under discussion was sequenced for a study of blood T cell repertoires in COVID-19. V lost 7 bases, J lost 6 bases, and 19 bases stayed unmatched. This CDR3 region has 18 residues. Germline V gene sequence: CDR1 SNHLY, CDR2 FYNNEI. Generated by immunoSEQ multiplex PCR, the TCRdb table keeps only in-frame clones and is missing some. This table has about 150,000 clones, around 80% appearing once. The material sequenced was peripheral blood. The rearrangement joins TRBV2 to TRBJ2-1; 9 bases are shared with TRBD1. This clonotype originated in a woman in her forties or fifties in a cohort sampled during active or convalescent COVID-19. CDR3 sequence (DNA): TGTGCCAGCAAGCACAGGGGGCGCGATCCCAGCCCGTCCAATGAGCAGTTCTTC. Its translation: CASKHRGRDPSPSNEQFF.